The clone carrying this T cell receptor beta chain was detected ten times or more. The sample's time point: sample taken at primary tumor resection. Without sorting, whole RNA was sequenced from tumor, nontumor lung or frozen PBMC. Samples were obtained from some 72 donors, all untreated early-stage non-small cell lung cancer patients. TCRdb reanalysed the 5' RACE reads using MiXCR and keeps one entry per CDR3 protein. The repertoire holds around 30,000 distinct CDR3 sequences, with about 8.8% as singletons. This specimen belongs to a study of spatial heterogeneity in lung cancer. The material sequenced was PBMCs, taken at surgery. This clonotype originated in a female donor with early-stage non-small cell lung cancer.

The CDR3 loop is CASSRRLSGSSMDTGELFF. CDR3 DNA sequence: TGTGCCAGCAGCCGCCGGCTAAGCGGGAGCTCCATGGACACCGGGGAGCTGTTTTTT. The chain recombines TRBV11-2 with TRBJ2-2; 8 bases are shared with TRBD2. Germline CDR1 is SGHAT and CDR2 is FQNNGV. This CDR3 region has 19 residues. The V and J ends lost 5 bases and 3 bases, in that order; junction bases with no gene match: 17.